This TCR beta chain stems from a study of shared clonotypes between healthy human individuals (dated by TCRdb to about 2020). Background on the whole study: The cohort comprised two women and a few men aged 18 to 49 years. For each donor, CD4 naive and CD4 memory were each given three plates, CD8 naive was given two plates, and CD8 memory was given one plate. To estimate repertoire size and how much clonotypes are shared between individuals, the study performed deep sequencing of blood TCR repertoires from roughly five healthy adults. To increase sequencing depth and limit assay-specific biases, TCR repertoire library preparation and sequencing were carried out by different laboratories using diverse techniques. Between about 0.9 and 10 billion PBMCs per donor were obtained by leukapheresis. Here is what the overall study found, with its caveats: Sampling was limited to blood, and TCR repertoires in tissue likely differ from TCR repertoires in blood. Larger estimated clonotype richness was generally found for naive subsets than for memory subsets. Compared with non-shared clonotypes, the clonotypes found in all four sorted-subset donors had higher generation probabilities. Rarefaction of sorted-subset datasets indicated incomplete sequencing despite the large sequencing depth. Pairwise subsampling indicated that sequencing depth was expected to affect the degree of clonotype sharing among donors. When a handful of donors were compared, the shared fraction of clonotypes was around 5% for naive CD4, roughly 3.4% for naive CD8, 2.3% for memory CD4, and roughly 0.43% for memory CD8. The small number of donors limited the genetic and exposure-history diversity represented.

Trimming takes 3 bases off V and 2 bases off J; junction bases not matched to a gene: 3. Its CDR3 holds 14 amino acids, cysteine through phenylalanine. CDR3 DNA only is kept here, 42 bases in frame from base 1. According to the germline V gene, CDR1 reads KGHSH and CDR2 reads LQKENI. Using the deep immunoSEQ assay, TCR CDR3 regions were amplified from genomic DNA by multiplex PCR. Extracted genomic DNA from each cell subset was distributed evenly across all wells of several immunoSEQ 96-well plates, and each plate was treated as a replicate. Each replicate PCR for sorted subsets received about 200 ng genomic DNA, equal to tens of thousands of T cell genomes. Purified libraries were measured with a Qubit 3.0 fluorometer, size-checked on a Bioanalyzer 2100, and measured again with the KAPA Library Quantification kit. A separate single-read 150-cycle Illumina NextSeq 550 flow cell was used to sequence each immunoSEQ 96-well plate. The authors' pipeline ran thus. Because the immunoSEQ output included only junctional sequences and no quality scores, the filtering could not be the same as the filtering used for full-length reads. Sequences were annotated with PyIR, a Python wrapper for IgBLAST v1.9, and V/J genes and CDR3 were assigned using IMGT germline references. Reads were filtered out if the reads had weak V/J assignments (E-value above 1e-6), no CDR3, stop codons, out-of-frame junctions, or ambiguous translated residues. V3J clonotypes were defined by identical inferred V gene, J gene, and CDR3 amino acid sequence. Percentage overlap between repertoires was calculated by dividing the number of shared unique clonotypes by the size of the smaller repertoire. Repertoire richness was assessed with RTK rarefaction, the Chao1 estimator, and Recon v2.1 estimates of unobserved clonotypes. Generation probabilities were computed with OLGA for all TCRbeta clonotypes obtained by the gDNA method from several donors. TCRdb re-hosts the immuneACCESS table, in-frame sequences only. Its copies lack some clones; in the studies checked, an unresolved V gene accounts for under half of them, and the cause for the rest is not known. V, J and clone size derive from that table, while D and trimming were established from the DNA sequence. Across this sample there are under 2,000,000 clones, with just under 95% seen only once. Clones ranked in the top ten supply approximately 1.2% of the sample.

CD8 naive samples were CD45RO-negative cells positively selected for CCR7, giving a CD45RA+CCR7+ population that excluded TemRA cells. The donors were healthy, HIV-negative adults who had no recently reported acute infections or vaccinations. Every donor was a Caucasian adult living in Nashville, Tennessee, USA. After blood collection by leukapheresis, PBMCs were isolated using Ficoll-Histopaque density gradient centrifugation and then cryopreserved in the vapor phase of liquid nitrogen. Analytical flow cytometry was used to check the purity and quantity of every magnetically sorted T cell population. From each sorted fraction, genomic DNA was isolated and quantified by UV absorbance on a Nanodrop 2000c. Remarks on this clone: No cognate antigen has been identified for it. The record has no base qualities; no much larger clone is one base away.

The chain was built from TRBV18 and TRBJ2-7; 8 of the junction bases match TRBD1. Sequencing input: naive CD8+ T cells sorted from blood. The cell subset or site tag for this specimen amounts to: CD45RA+CCR7+. This TCR was sampled from a young man in good health. For the CDR3, the sequence is CASSPEDRAYEQYF. The nucleotide sequence reads as follows: TGTGCCAGCTCACCGGAGGACAGGGCCTACGAGCAGTACTTC.